Following are 30 T cell receptor beta chains from one sample sequenced in a study of T cells in Graves' hyperthyroidism and ophthalmopathy. Amplification of TCR beta CDR3 regions was performed using RNA transcripts as template. The TCR CDR3 was amplified in a first-round RT-PCR using the HTBI primer set. TCRdb recomputed calls from the multiplex PCR reads with MiXCR, one row per CDR3 protein. The data show 250,000 to 300,000 distinct CDR3 sequences, roughly 19% seen once. The sequencing input was blood. The source is a man in his fifties or sixties with Graves' ophthalmopathy.

This rearrangement joins TRBV12-3 or TRBV12-4 to TRBJ2-6; D gene uncertain. V shed 2 bases and J shed 1 base, with 6 bases lying between them. CDR3 length: 15 amino acids. In DNA form, the CDR3 reads TGTGCCAGCAGTTTAAAAGTGTCTGGGGCCAACGTCCTGACTTTC. As protein: CASSLKVSGANVLTF.

This clonotype appeared many times. The V call is TRBV12-3 or TRBV12-4, the J call TRBJ1-5; D possibly corresponds to TRBD1 (5 bases). This CDR3 contains 15 residues. V shed 4 bases and J shed 2 bases, with 12 bases lying between them. Here the CDR3 DNA reads TGTGCCAGCAGTTCGCTGGGGGGACGCAATCAGCCCCAGCATTTT. Translation: CASSSLGGRNQPQHF.

This clonotype was seen at least ten times. The rearrangement joins TRBV11-2 to TRBJ2-7; D might be TRBD2 (5 bases). CDR3 length: 15 residues. Germline CDR1 is SGHAT and CDR2 is FQNNGV. The V and J ends lost 4 bases and 2 bases respectively, with 15 bases between them. The CDR3 here is CASSSPLTGTYEQYF. The CDR3 nucleotides read TGTGCCAGCAGCTCCCCCCTCACGGGAACCTACGAGCAGTACTTC. Using reference TRBV11-2 and TRBJ2-7 for the parts outside the CDR3, the full variable domain is EAGVAQSPRYKIIEKRQSVAFWCNPISGHATLYWYQQILGQGPKLLIQFQNNGVVDDSQLPKDRFSAERLKGVDSTLKIQPAKLEDSAVYLCASSSPLTGTYEQYFGPGTRLTVT.

In DNA form, the CDR3 reads TGTGCCAGCACCCCGGGGTCAGGTACTTACTATGGCTACACCTTC. It codes for CASTPGSGTYYGYTF. The gene calls are TRBV7-6 and TRBJ1-2; D gene unclear. Germline values: CDR1 SGHVS, CDR2 FNYEAQ. CDR3 length: 15 amino acids. V shed 7 bases and J shed 3 bases, with 18 bases lying between them.

V and J are TRBV28 and TRBJ2-5; 9 bases map to TRBD1. Germline V gene lookup returns CDR1 MDHEN and CDR2 SYDVKM. This CDR3 is built from 13 residues. V dropped 7 bases and J dropped 5; count of bases not matched to a gene: 5. The CDR3 here is CASKTGGRETQYF. Here the CDR3 DNA reads TGTGCCAGCAAAACAGGGGGCCGGGAGACCCAGTACTTC.

This chain links TRBV9 with TRBJ1-1; tentatively, D is TRBD1 (5 bases). The CDR3 runs 15 residues. With 0 bases removed from V and 4 bases from J, the gap between germline ends came to 13 bases. Germline V gene lookup returns CDR1 SGDLS and CDR2 YYNGEE. The DNA of the CDR3 is TGTGCCAGCAGCGTAGCGGGGACTTTGGGCACTGAAGCTTTCTTT. Its protein is CASSVAGTLGTEAFF.

The chain couples TRBV18 to TRBJ2-1; TRBD2 matches at 8 bases. J was trimmed by 9 bases and V by 4 bases; bases with no gene match: 11. Germline V gives CDR1 KGHSH, CDR2 LQKENI. The CDR3 loop spans 15 amino acids. The CDR3 DNA sequence: TGTGCCAGCTCACGTACGGGAGGGCAACTCAGTGAGCAGTTCTTC. It yields the protein CASSRTGGQLSEQFF.

There are a few counts of this clonotype. The chain links TRBV12-3 or TRBV12-4 to TRBJ2-1; D unclear. Trimming took 7 bases from V and 5 from J, leaving 9 bases between them. The CDR3 covers 12 residues. CDR3 in amino acids: CASTRADNEQFF. CDR3 in DNA: TGTGCCAGCACTCGGGCTGACAATGAGCAGTTCTTC.

This clonotype was detected many times. The rearrangement links TRBV7-9 to TRBJ1-5; D gene unclear. The ends were cut back, 5 bases at V and 9 bases at J, with 11 bases in the middle. The CDR3 totals 12 residues. Germline CDR1 SEHNR, CDR2 FQNEAQ (reference sequence). The CDR3 sequence is CASSPPGRPQHF. In DNA form, the CDR3 reads TGTGCCAGCAGCCCCCCTGGGAGGCCCCAGCATTTT. The full variable domain, its missing parts supplied by reference TRBV7-9 and TRBJ1-5, is DTGVSQNPRHKITKRGQNVTFRCDPISEHNRLYWYRQTLGQGPEFLTYFQNEAQLEKSRLLSDRFSAERPKGSFSTLEIQRTEQGDSAMYLCASSPPGRPQHFGDGTRLSIL.

About this clonotype itself: This may stem from a read error, because a much larger clone lies one nucleotide away. The rearrangement links TRBV28 to TRBJ2-7; D gene ambiguous. This CDR3 has 13 residues. Germline V CDR1 and CDR2: MDHEN, SYDVKM. The DNA for the CDR3 is TGTGCCAGCACTATCGGGCCGCTATACGGGCAGTACTTC. This gives the protein CASTIGPLYGQYF.

The V call is TRBV7-3, the J call TRBJ2-7; D call uncertain. The CDR3 consists of 14 residues. From germline, CDR1 is SGHTA and CDR2 FQGTGA. Trimming stripped 5 bases from V and 1 base from J, with 12 bases between. CDR3 in DNA: TGTGCCAGCAGCCCAGACCCGACTTCCTACGAGCAGTACTTC. It yields the protein CASSPDPTSYEQYF.

This clonotype has at least ten counts. This sequence joins TRBV30 and TRBJ2-2; a weak D match, TRBD1 (6 bases). The CDR3 totals 14 residues. Germline V gene sequence: CDR1 GTSNPN, CDR2 SVGIG (reference sequence). Trimming shortened V by 2 bases and J by 4 bases, and 11 bases separated the two germline ends. Here the CDR3 DNA reads TGTGCCTGGAGTAGGGGGACATCCACCGGGGAGCTGTTTTTT. Protein: CAWSRGTSTGELFF.

The genes are TRBV6-5 and TRBJ2-3; D is unclear. The ends were cut back, 0 bases at V and 6 bases at J, with 10 bases in the middle. Looked up from germline, CDR1 is MNHEY and CDR2 is SVGAGI. This CDR3 spans 14 amino acids. The CDR3 sequence is CASSYSRTTDTQYF. The DNA for the CDR3 is TGTGCCAGCAGTTACTCCAGGACCACGGATACGCAGTATTTT.

This clonotype was counted many times. The V and J genes are TRBV20-1 and TRBJ2-1; D remains unclear. The CDR3 runs to 15 residues. Per the germline V gene, CDR1 is DFQATT and CDR2 is SNEGSKA (reference sequence). V lost 4 bases and J 0 bases, leaving 13 bases between the germline ends. In nucleotides, the CDR3 is TGCAGTGCTAAAGGAGTACCGAGCTCCTACAATGAGCAGTTCTTC. This sequence encodes CSAKGVPSSYNEQFF.

There are many counts of this clonotype. J is TRBJ2-7 and V is TRBV11-2, with D tentatively TRBD1 (5 bases). The CDR3 has 15 amino acids. Per germline, CDR1 SGHAT and CDR2 FQNNGV. Trimming took 5 bases from V and 2 from J, leaving 16 bases between them. Here the CDR3 DNA reads TGTGCCAGCAGCCTGCAGGGCTCACGGACCTACGAGCAGTACTTC. It codes for CASSLQGSRTYEQYF.

The rearrangement uses TRBV29-1 and TRBJ2-7; 9 bases map to TRBD1. This CDR3 is 17 amino acids long. J lost 2 bases, V lost 4 bases, and 15 bases had no gene match. CDR1 and CDR2 (germline): SQVTM, ANQGSEA. CDR3 protein: CSVVNSGDRGNTYEQYF. Here the CDR3 DNA reads TGCAGCGTTGTTAACTCGGGAGACAGGGGGAACACCTACGAGCAGTACTTC.

This clonotype turned up a few times. V usage is TRBV5-1 and J usage is TRBJ2-5; D remains unclear. V lost 4 bases to trimming and J lost 1 base, with 14 bases between them. The CDR3 is 15 amino acids. The V gene's germline CDR1 is SGHRS and CDR2 YFSETQ. CDR3 coding DNA: TGCGCCAGCAGCCCGAGTAGCTTGGTCCAAGAGACCCAGTACTTC. Amino acids: CASSPSSLVQETQYF. Based on the CDR3 plus reference TRBV5-1 and TRBJ2-5, the full variable domain is KAGVTQTPRYLIKTRGQQVTLSCSPISGHRSVSWYQQTPGQGLQFLFEYFSETQRNKGNFPGRFSGRQFSNSRSEMNVSTLELGDSALYLCASSPSSLVQETQYFGPGTRLLVL.

This chain links TRBV6-5 with TRBJ1-2; TRBD1 matches at 9 bases. V lost 4 bases, J lost 5 bases, and 8 bases stayed unmatched. Germline CDR1 reads MNHEY; CDR2 reads SVGAGI. This CDR3 has 15 residues. The CDR3 reads CASSSFSTGGYGYTF. The DNA of the CDR3 is TGTGCCAGCAGTTCCTTTTCGACAGGGGGGTATGGCTACACCTTC.

This clonotype was counted between two and nine times. The chain recombines TRBV6-6 with TRBJ2-1, with D maybe TRBD2 (5 bases). This CDR3 region has 16 residues. The germline V and J ends were trimmed by 2 bases and 7 bases, with 18 bases remaining between them. Germline V gene sequence: CDR1 MNHNY, CDR2 SVGAGI (reference sequence). CDR3 residues: CASSYLRGQMGNEQFF. The CDR3 nucleotides are TGTGCCAGCAGTTACCTCAGAGGGCAGATGGGGAATGAGCAGTTCTTC.

The V and J genes are TRBV6-1 and TRBJ1-1; the D gene is possibly TRBD1 (5 bases). CDR1 is MNHNS, CDR2 SASEGT, per germline. This CDR3 contains 17 residues. Trimming removed 6 bases from V and 7 bases from J, with 27 bases in between. The CDR3 loop reads CASSLLPGRVTSYEAFF. The DNA for the CDR3 is TGTGCCAGCAGCCTTTTACCCGGCAGGGTGACCTCTTATGAAGCTTTCTTT.

The chain combines TRBV28 with TRBJ1-1; D is perhaps TRBD1 (6 bases). The V end lost 7 bases, the J end lost 0 bases, and 21 bases lay between the germline ends. The length of the CDR3 is 17 residues. Germline V gene sequence: CDR1 MDHEN, CDR2 SYDVKM. The CDR3 DNA sequence: TGTGCCAGCAAAAACCGGGACACCTTATTAATGAACACTGAAGCTTTCTTT. Encoded protein: CASKNRDTLLMNTEAFF.

This clonotype has a count of ten or more. J is TRBJ1-1 and V is TRBV10-3; 7 nucleotides match TRBD1. The V gene end was trimmed by 5 bases and the J gene end by 11 bases; junction bases not matched to a gene: 20. This CDR3 comprises 16 residues. The germline CDR1 and CDR2 sequences are ENHRY and SYGVKD. CDR3 bases: TGTGCCATCAGTTCCGGGACAGTCCTTTTCGAAGGTGAGGCTTTCTTT. This gives the protein CAISSGTVLFEGEAFF.

The V and J genes are TRBV28 and TRBJ1-2; D remains ambiguous. The length of the CDR3 is 12 residues. Trimming cost V 6 bases and J 8 bases, with 13 bases left between them. The V gene's germline CDR1 is MDHEN and CDR2 SYDVKM. The CDR3 region is CASRLTLGGYTF. DNA for the CDR3: TGTGCCAGCAGACTCACCCTGGGGGGCTACACCTTC.

This clonotype was seen more than once but under ten times. The genes are TRBV7-2 and TRBJ2-7; D is uncertain. Between the trimmed V and J ends, which lost 1 base and 3 bases, there was a span of 10 bases. The CDR3 extends over 14 amino acids. Germline V gene sequence: CDR1 SGHTA, CDR2 FQGNSA. CDR3 coding DNA: TGTGCCAGCAGCTTAGGTATATGGGGCTACGAGCAGTACTTC. Translation: CASSLGIWGYEQYF.

Many counts were recorded for this clonotype. This chain connects TRBV20-1 to TRBJ2-5, with 7 bases matching TRBD1. Germline CDR1 reads DFQATT; CDR2 reads SNEGSKA (reference sequence). This CDR3 is 14 amino acids long. The ends lost 2 bases at V and 5 bases at J; junction bases unmatched: 8. In DNA, the CDR3 is TGCAGTGCTAGACAGGGGGTCTGGAGGGAGACCCAGTACTTC. It translates to CSARQGVWRETQYF.

This clonotype came up many times. This chain joins TRBV2 and TRBJ2-5; no reliable D call. The CDR3 is 14 amino acids. Trimming took 6 bases from V and 4 from J, leaving 15 bases between them. Germline V CDR1 and CDR2: SNHLY, FYNNEI. CDR3 amino acids: CASRDEKRRETQYF. The CDR3 nucleotides read TGTGCCAGCAGGGACGAAAAAAGAAGAGAGACCCAGTACTTC.

This clonotype has a handful of counts. J is TRBJ2-3 and V is TRBV12-3 or TRBV12-4; TRBD2 matches 7 bases. This CDR3 has 13 residues. V gave up 5 bases and J gave up 11 bases; unmatched junction bases: 10. The CDR3 coding sequence is TGTGCCAGCAGTATGGGGGAGGGTTACGAGCAGTATTTT. It encodes CASSMGEGYEQYF.

This clonotype was seen at least ten times. This CDR3 is CSARDKVGRKGYEQYF. CDR3 sequence (DNA): TGCAGTGCTAGAGATAAGGTCGGGAGGAAGGGTTACGAGCAGTACTTC. This chain connects TRBV20-1 to TRBJ2-7; TRBD2 aligns across 7 bases. The germline gives CDR1 DFQATT, CDR2 SNEGSKA (reference sequence). Losses at the gene ends were 0 bases for V and 4 bases for J; bases not matched to a gene: 12. The CDR3 extends over 16 amino acids.

This clonotype was observed at least ten times. The chain has TRBV10-3 and TRBJ1-5; maybe TRBD1 (5 bases). The CDR3 has 14 amino acids. V was trimmed by 2 bases and J by 6 bases, leaving 11 bases between them. CDR1 is ENHRY and CDR2 is SYGVKD in the germline V gene. CDR3 DNA sequence: TGTGCCATCAGTGAGCAGGGAAGGGGTCAGCCCCAGCATTTT. Encoded protein: CAISEQGRGQPQHF.

This clonotype was counted at least ten times. The chain uses TRBV6-1 and TRBJ2-7; 14 bases line up with TRBD2. From germline, CDR1 is MNHNS and CDR2 SASEGT. V shed 6 bases and J 3 bases; nucleotides not matched to a gene: 10. The CDR3 length is 17 residues. This chain's CDR3 is CASRIAGLAGDFYEQYF. CDR3 nucleotide sequence: TGTGCCAGCAGGATTGCGGGACTAGCGGGAGATTTCTACGAGCAGTACTTC.